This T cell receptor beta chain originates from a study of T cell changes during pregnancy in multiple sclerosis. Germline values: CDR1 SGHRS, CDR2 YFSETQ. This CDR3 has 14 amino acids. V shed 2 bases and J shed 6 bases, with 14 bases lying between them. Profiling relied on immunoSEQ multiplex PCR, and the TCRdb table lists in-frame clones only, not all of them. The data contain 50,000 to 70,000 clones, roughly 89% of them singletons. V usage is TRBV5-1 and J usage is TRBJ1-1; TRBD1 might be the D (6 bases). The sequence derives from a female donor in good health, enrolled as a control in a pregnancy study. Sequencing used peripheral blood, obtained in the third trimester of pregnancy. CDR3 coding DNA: TGCGCCAGCAGCTTTAACAGGGATCGGGCTGAAGCTTTCTTT. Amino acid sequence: CASSFNRDRAEAFF.